This is a list of T cell receptor beta chains from one sample in a study of T cells after yellow fever vaccination. MiXCR was run by TCRdb on the 5' RACE reads, yielding one entry per CDR3 protein. The top ten hold 35% to 45% of the sample, which has roughly 63,000 distinct CDR3 sequences, less than 8.5% seen once. The specimen comprised CD8+ T cells sorted from PBMCs, sampled 15 days after the yellow fever booster vaccination. The receptors here all came from a man aged 30 to 45 who received the YFV17D yellow fever vaccine. CDR3s include the opening cysteine and the closing phenylalanine or tryptophan. A D gene is named only where the DNA matches it firmly. Size values are once, few and many counts, or a class for expanded clones, and some rows have none.

V gene: TRBV20-1
J gene: TRBJ1-1
D gene: -
clone size: many
CDR3 protein: CSARVEHGAFF
CDR3 DNA: TGCAGTGCTAGAGTGGAACATGGAGCTTTCTTT

V gene: TRBV7-9
J gene: TRBJ2-5
D gene: -
clone size: many
CDR3 protein: CASSLNVQETQYF
CDR3 DNA: TGTGCCAGCAGCTTAAATGTCCAAGAGACCCAGTACTTC

V gene: TRBV7-6
J gene: TRBJ2-1
D gene: TRBD2
clone size: -
CDR3 protein: CASSLDGLAGVGNEQFF
CDR3 DNA: TGTGCCAGCAGCTTAGATGGACTAGCGGGAGTTGGCAATGAGCAGTTCTTC

V gene: TRBV20-1
J gene: TRBJ1-1
D gene: TRBD1
clone size: many
CDR3 protein: CSARGGTGNTEAFF
CDR3 DNA: TGCAGTGCTAGAGGCGGGACAGGGAACACTGAAGCTTTCTTT

V gene: TRBV5-1
J gene: TRBJ2-5
D gene: -
clone size: many
CDR3 protein: CASSADGQETQYF
CDR3 DNA: TGCGCCAGCAGCGCGGACGGCCAAGAGACCCAGTACTTC

V gene: TRBV5-4
J gene: TRBJ2-3
D gene: TRBD2
clone size: many
CDR3 protein: CASSALADNTDTQYF
CDR3 DNA: TGTGCCAGCAGCGCTCTAGCGGACAACACAGATACGCAGTATTTT

V gene: TRBV7-2
J gene: TRBJ2-7
D gene: TRBD2
clone size: many
CDR3 protein: CASSLGLATYEQYF
CDR3 DNA: TGTGCCAGCAGCTTAGGACTAGCGACCTACGAGCAGTACTTC

V gene: TRBV7-2
J gene: TRBJ2-3
D gene: -
clone size: many
CDR3 protein: CASSSDAGGADTQYF
CDR3 DNA: TGTGCCAGCAGTTCAGATGCGGGTGGCGCAGATACGCAGTATTTT

V gene: TRBV2
J gene: TRBJ1-2
D gene: -
clone size: many
CDR3 protein: CASMGGISYTF
CDR3 DNA: TGTGCCAGCATGGGGGGTATAAGCTACACCTTC

V gene: TRBV28
J gene: TRBJ1-4
D gene: TRBD1
clone size: many
CDR3 protein: CASTGEGQGNEKLFF
CDR3 DNA: TGTGCCAGCACTGGCGAGGGACAGGGGAATGAAAAACTGTTTTTT

V gene: TRBV6-6
J gene: TRBJ1-3
D gene: -
clone size: many
CDR3 protein: CASGGNTIYF
CDR3 DNA: TGTGCCAGCGGGGGAAACACCATATATTTT

V gene: TRBV9
J gene: TRBJ2-1
D gene: -
clone size: -
CDR3 protein: CASSGGPIGGYNEQFF
CDR3 DNA: TGTGCCAGCAGCGGAGGGCCGATAGGTGGGTACAATGAGCAGTTCTTC

V gene: TRBV14
J gene: TRBJ2-7
D gene: -
clone size: many
CDR3 protein: CASSQTASYEQYF
CDR3 DNA: TGTGCCAGCAGCCAAACGGCGTCCTACGAGCAGTACTTC

V gene: TRBV27
J gene: TRBJ2-2
D gene: TRBD2
clone size: many
CDR3 protein: CASSSERGGQTGELFF
CDR3 DNA: TGTGCCAGCAGTTCAGAGAGGGGAGGGCAAACCGGGGAGCTGTTTTTT

V gene: TRBV5-1
J gene: TRBJ2-7
D gene: TRBD1
clone size: many
CDR3 protein: CASSLYAGQGDEQYF
CDR3 DNA: TGCGCCAGCAGCTTGTATGCGGGACAGGGGGACGAGCAGTACTTC

V gene: TRBV7-2
J gene: TRBJ2-7
D gene: -
clone size: -
CDR3 protein: CASSVDWDPYEQYF
CDR3 DNA: TGTGCCAGCAGCGTAGACTGGGATCCCTACGAGCAGTACTTC

V gene: TRBV29-1
J gene: TRBJ2-7
D gene: -
clone size: many
CDR3 protein: CSVEGQTPYEQYF
CDR3 DNA: TGCAGCGTTGAGGGGCAGACACCCTACGAGCAGTACTTC

V gene: TRBV10-1
J gene: TRBJ2-3
D gene: TRBD2
clone size: many
CDR3 protein: CASSEMVAGGPYYTQYF
CDR3 DNA: TGCGCCAGCAGTGAGATGGTAGCGGGAGGACCCTATTATACGCAGTATTTT

V gene: TRBV11-2
J gene: TRBJ1-4
D gene: -
clone size: many
CDR3 protein: CASADPDEKLFF
CDR3 DNA: TGTGCCAGCGCCGATCCCGATGAAAAACTGTTTTTT

V gene: TRBV27
J gene: TRBJ2-1
D gene: TRBD2
clone size: many
CDR3 protein: CASSLGGAYNEQFF
CDR3 DNA: TGTGCCAGCAGTTTAGGGGGGGCCTACAATGAGCAGTTCTTC

V gene: TRBV5-5
J gene: TRBJ2-3
D gene: TRBD1
clone size: many
CDR3 protein: CASSHGQGVDTQYF
CDR3 DNA: TGTGCCAGCAGCCACGGACAGGGCGTAGATACGCAGTATTTT

V gene: TRBV7-9
J gene: TRBJ2-6
D gene: TRBD1
clone size: many
CDR3 protein: CASSLVGGATGGANVLTF
CDR3 DNA: TGTGCCAGCAGCTTAGTAGGGGGCGCCACAGGTGGGGCCAACGTCCTGACTTTC

V gene: TRBV6-5
J gene: TRBJ2-7
D gene: TRBD1
clone size: many
CDR3 protein: CASSNPRTGMEGYEQYF
CDR3 DNA: TGTGCCAGCAGTAACCCTCGGACAGGGATGGAGGGCTACGAGCAGTACTTC

V gene: TRBV12-3/TRBV12-4
J gene: TRBJ1-2
D gene: -
clone size: few
CDR3 protein: CASSLGLDGYTF
CDR3 DNA: TGTGCCAGCAGTTTAGGACTCGATGGCTACACCTTC

V gene: TRBV11-3
J gene: TRBJ1-1
D gene: -
clone size: many
CDR3 protein: CASSVMKNTEAFF
CDR3 DNA: TGTGCCAGCAGCGTAATGAAGAACACTGAAGCTTTCTTT

V gene: TRBV12-5
J gene: TRBJ1-5
D gene: -
clone size: many
CDR3 protein: CASGFGTEYSNQPQHF
CDR3 DNA: TGTGCTAGTGGTTTCGGCACCGAATATAGCAATCAGCCCCAGCATTTT

V gene: TRBV6-5
J gene: TRBJ2-7
D gene: -
clone size: many
CDR3 protein: CASSWDDNTYEQYF
CDR3 DNA: TGTGCCAGCAGTTGGGACGACAACACCTACGAGCAGTACTTC

V gene: TRBV24-1
J gene: TRBJ2-1
D gene: -
clone size: many
CDR3 protein: CATSDLHGGKDEQFF
CDR3 DNA: TGTGCCACCAGTGATTTGCACGGGGGCAAGGATGAGCAGTTCTTC

V gene: TRBV29-1
J gene: TRBJ2-2
D gene: -
clone size: many
CDR3 protein: CSVATDTGELFF
CDR3 DNA: TGCAGCGTTGCGACAGACACCGGGGAGCTGTTTTTT

V gene: TRBV5-1
J gene: TRBJ2-7
D gene: -
clone size: many
CDR3 protein: CASSLVQGGHEQYF
CDR3 DNA: TGCGCCAGCAGCTTGGTGCAGGGAGGTCACGAGCAGTACTTC

V gene: TRBV9
J gene: TRBJ2-1
D gene: TRBD2
clone size: many
CDR3 protein: CASSAGLAARNEQFF
CDR3 DNA: TGTGCCAGCAGCGCGGGACTAGCGGCGCGCAATGAGCAGTTCTTC

V gene: TRBV24-1
J gene: TRBJ2-7
D gene: -
clone size: many
CDR3 protein: CATSDMIRGEQYF
CDR3 DNA: TGTGCCACCAGTGACATGATCCGAGGGGAGCAGTACTTC

V gene: TRBV10-3
J gene: TRBJ2-7
D gene: -
clone size: many
CDR3 protein: CAIKRGGDYEQYF
CDR3 DNA: TGTGCCATAAAGCGAGGTGGGGACTACGAGCAGTACTTC

V gene: TRBV4-1
J gene: TRBJ2-6
D gene: -
clone size: few
CDR3 protein: CASSQVGSNVLTF
CDR3 DNA: TGCGCCAGCAGCCAAGTCGGGAGCAACGTCCTGACTTTC

V gene: TRBV29-1
J gene: TRBJ2-7
D gene: TRBD1
clone size: many
CDR3 protein: CSVEDVGQGSYEQYF
CDR3 DNA: TGCAGCGTTGAAGATGTGGGACAGGGAAGCTACGAGCAGTACTTC

V gene: TRBV7-6
J gene: TRBJ2-7
D gene: TRBD2
clone size: few
CDR3 protein: CASSSGSPWGNYEQYF
CDR3 DNA: TGTGCCAGCAGTAGCGGGTCCCCGTGGGGCAACTACGAGCAGTACTTC

V gene: TRBV6-4
J gene: TRBJ2-2
D gene: -
clone size: -
CDR3 protein: CASKYQGSTGELFF
CDR3 DNA: TGTGCCAGCAAATATCAGGGGAGCACCGGGGAGCTGTTTTTT

V gene: TRBV27
J gene: TRBJ2-7
D gene: -
clone size: many
CDR3 protein: CASSLSAQVYEQYF
CDR3 DNA: TGTGCCAGCAGTTTAAGTGCCCAGGTTTACGAGCAGTACTTC

V gene: TRBV11-2
J gene: TRBJ2-1
D gene: TRBD1
clone size: many
CDR3 protein: CASSLGTGDNEQFF
CDR3 DNA: TGTGCCAGCAGCTTAGGGACAGGGGACAATGAGCAGTTCTTC

V gene: TRBV4-3
J gene: TRBJ2-3
D gene: TRBD2
clone size: many
CDR3 protein: CASSQDPGGSTDTQYF
CDR3 DNA: TGCGCCAGCAGCCAAGATCCGGGAGGGAGCACAGATACGCAGTATTTT

V gene: TRBV12-3/TRBV12-4
J gene: TRBJ2-6
D gene: TRBD1
clone size: -
CDR3 protein: CASSSNTGAGANVLTF
CDR3 DNA: TGTGCCAGCAGTTCCAATACAGGGGCTGGGGCCAACGTCCTGACTTTC

V gene: TRBV15
J gene: TRBJ2-1
D gene: -
clone size: few
CDR3 protein: CATSEERGYGSYNEQFF
CDR3 DNA: TGTGCCACCAGCGAGGAAAGGGGCTACGGCTCCTACAATGAGCAGTTCTTC

V gene: TRBV3-1
J gene: TRBJ2-1
D gene: -
clone size: many
CDR3 protein: CASSLFWSYNEQFF
CDR3 DNA: TGTGCCAGCAGCTTGTTCTGGTCCTACAATGAGCAGTTCTTC

V gene: TRBV11-2
J gene: TRBJ2-1
D gene: TRBD2
clone size: many
CDR3 protein: CASSPGRWGFNEQFF
CDR3 DNA: TGTGCCAGCAGCCCCGGGAGGTGGGGATTCAATGAGCAGTTCTTC

V gene: TRBV27
J gene: TRBJ2-3
D gene: -
clone size: many
CDR3 protein: CASSVLPDTDTQYF
CDR3 DNA: TGTGCCAGCAGCGTACTACCAGACACAGATACGCAGTATTTT

V gene: TRBV6-5
J gene: TRBJ2-1
D gene: TRBD2
clone size: many
CDR3 protein: CASSYLLAGVPGNEQFF
CDR3 DNA: TGTGCCAGCAGTTACCTCCTAGCGGGAGTACCCGGCAATGAGCAGTTCTTC

V gene: TRBV2
J gene: TRBJ2-2
D gene: TRBD1
clone size: many
CDR3 protein: CASSEEGQVTGELFF
CDR3 DNA: TGTGCCAGCAGTGAAGAAGGACAGGTGACCGGGGAGCTGTTTTTT

V gene: TRBV11-2
J gene: TRBJ2-5
D gene: -
clone size: many
CDR3 protein: CASSLRETQYF
CDR3 DNA: TGTGCCAGCAGCCTTCGGGAGACCCAGTACTTC

V gene: TRBV6-1
J gene: TRBJ2-7
D gene: -
clone size: few
CDR3 protein: CASSEELGGGSYEQYF
CDR3 DNA: TGTGCCAGCAGTGAAGAGCTCGGGGGAGGCTCCTACGAGCAGTACTTC

V gene: TRBV9
J gene: TRBJ2-5
D gene: -
clone size: medium-sized
CDR3 protein: CASSPGRGFQETQYF
CDR3 DNA: TGTGCTAGCAGCCCGGGACGGGGCTTCCAAGAGACCCAGTACTTC

V gene: TRBV11-2
J gene: TRBJ2-7
D gene: -
clone size: many
CDR3 protein: CASSSTGGYEQYF
CDR3 DNA: TGTGCCAGCAGCTCCACAGGAGGGTACGAGCAGTACTTC

V gene: TRBV7-8
J gene: TRBJ2-7
D gene: -
clone size: many
CDR3 protein: CASSLAGDGFYEQYF
CDR3 DNA: TGTGCCAGCAGCTTAGCAGGTGACGGCTTCTACGAGCAGTACTTC

V gene: TRBV6-1
J gene: TRBJ2-3
D gene: -
clone size: many
CDR3 protein: CASKIGTEHTSTDTQYF
CDR3 DNA: TGTGCCAGCAAGATAGGGACGGAACACACTAGCACAGATACGCAGTATTTT

V gene: TRBV7-9
J gene: TRBJ2-1
D gene: TRBD2
clone size: many
CDR3 protein: CASSSRGLADYNEQFF
CDR3 DNA: TGTGCCAGCAGCTCGAGGGGACTAGCGGACTACAATGAGCAGTTCTTC

V gene: TRBV27
J gene: TRBJ1-5
D gene: -
clone size: many
CDR3 protein: CASRPGTHQPQHF
CDR3 DNA: TGTGCCAGCAGACCCGGGACACATCAGCCCCAGCATTTT

V gene: TRBV7-9
J gene: TRBJ2-3
D gene: -
clone size: many
CDR3 protein: CASSLAGVPDTQYF
CDR3 DNA: TGTGCCAGCAGCTTGGCAGGGGTTCCTGATACGCAGTATTTT

V gene: TRBV20-1
J gene: TRBJ2-1
D gene: -
clone size: many
CDR3 protein: CTAAGTHEQFF
CDR3 DNA: TGCACAGCGGCCGGGACGCATGAGCAGTTCTTC

V gene: TRBV7-9
J gene: TRBJ2-3
D gene: -
clone size: many
CDR3 protein: CASSWPSDGTDTQYF
CDR3 DNA: TGTGCCAGCAGCTGGCCCAGTGACGGGACAGATACGCAGTATTTT

V gene: TRBV7-9
J gene: TRBJ1-1
D gene: -
clone size: many
CDR3 protein: CASSPRGTEAFF
CDR3 DNA: TGTGCCAGCAGCCCCCGGGGGACTGAAGCTTTCTTT

V gene: TRBV18
J gene: TRBJ2-6
D gene: -
clone size: -
CDR3 protein: CASSPPGANVLTF
CDR3 DNA: TGTGCCAGCTCACCACCTGGGGCCAACGTCCTGACTTTC